These 15 T cell receptor beta chains were all obtained from the same sample, sequenced in a study of long-term antiretroviral therapy in people with HIV. The run of the v3.0 immunoSEQ assay was at survey level. Clones were read by immunoSEQ multiplex PCR, and TCRdb kept only the in-frame ones, dropping some. The sample lists about 40,000 clones, approximately 85% seen once, with about 5.7% in the top ten. The sequencing used unsorted PBMCs, collected 3.1 years after starting antiretroviral therapy. These TCRs come from a woman aged 45-59 years with HIV.

The genes are TRBV9 and TRBJ2-1; possibly TRBD2 for D (6 bases). The CDR3 consists of 13 residues. CDR1 and CDR2 from the germline V gene are SGDLS and YYNGEE. The V and J ends lost 2 bases and 6 bases respectively, with 9 bases between them. CDR3 sequence (DNA): TGTGCCAGCAGCGTGGGGGGAATCAATGAGCAGTTCTTC. The encoded protein is CASSVGGINEQFF.

The gene calls are TRBV5-5 and TRBJ2-5; D is possibly TRBD1 or TRBD2 (6 bases each). Trimming removed 2 bases from V and 5 bases from J, with 10 bases in between. CDR1 and CDR2 (germline): SGHKS, YYEKEE (reference sequence). This CDR3 contains 13 residues. The CDR3 DNA reads as TGTGCCAGCAGCTTAGGGGGGAAGGAGACCCAGTACTTC. The encoded protein is CASSLGGKETQYF. Together with reference TRBV5-5 and TRBJ2-5, the CDR3 gives the full variable domain: DAGVTQSPTHLIKTRGQQVTLRCSPISGHKSVSWYQQVLGQGPQFIFQYYEKEERGRGNFPDRFSARQFPNYSSELNVNALLLGDSALYLCASSLGGKETQYFGPGTRLLVL.

The rearrangement uses TRBV30 and TRBJ1-1, with a possible D match to TRBD1 (6 bases). Trimming removed 1 base at V and 9 bases at J, with 15 bases between. CDR3 size: 13 residues. CDR1 and CDR2 from the germline V gene are GTSNPN and SVGIG (reference sequence). The CDR3 loop reads CAWSEGVTGKAFF. The CDR3 bases are TGTGCCTGGAGTGAGGGGGTTACAGGGAAAGCTTTCTTT.

This chain uses TRBV7-8 with TRBJ1-5; D unresolved. The V and J ends lost 2 bases and 3 bases respectively, with 5 bases between them. This CDR3 spans 13 amino acids. Germline CDR1 SGHVS, CDR2 FQNEAQ. CDR3 DNA sequence: TGTGCCAGCAGCTTAAATTCCAATCAGCCCCAGCATTTT. Its protein is CASSLNSNQPQHF.

The chain uses TRBV29-1 and TRBJ1-1, with D possibly matching TRBD1 (6 bases). The V gene lost 6 bases and the J gene lost 3 bases, with 23 bases spanning the gap. This CDR3 has 16 residues. Germline V lookup: CDR1 SQVTM, CDR2 ANQGSEA. CDR3 sequence reads: CSVGGQSWLGDTEAFF. The CDR3 bases are TGCAGCGTCGGGGGGCAGAGTTGGCTTGGGGACACTGAAGCTTTCTTT.

The chain has TRBV5-8 and TRBJ2-5, with D unclear. The germline V gene encodes CDR1 SGHTS and CDR2 YDEGEE. V was clipped by 4 bases and J by 10 bases, with 11 bases between them. This CDR3 is built from 11 residues. CDR3 region: CASSPRKDQYF. CDR3 nucleotide sequence: TGTGCCAGCAGCCCCCGGAAGGACCAGTACTTC. The complete variable domain, with remaining parts taken from reference TRBV5-8 and TRBJ2-5, reads EAGVTQSPTHLIKTRGQQATLRCSPISGHTSVYWYQQALGLGLQFLLWYDEGEERNRGNFPPRFSGRQFPNYSSELNVNALELEDSALYLCASSPRKDQYFGPGTRLLVL.

CDR3 nucleotides: TGTGCCAGCAGTTTAGACAGGGGTGCTAACTATGGCTACACCTTC. As protein: CASSLDRGANYGYTF. The chain combines TRBV21-1 with TRBJ1-2; the table's TRBD1 call for D was not verified on the DNA. TRBV21-1 is a listed pseudogene. The CDR3 is 15 amino acids.

This clone turned up a few times. The V gene is TRBV9, the J gene TRBJ2-3; possibly TRBD1 for D (5 bases). CDR3 length: 16 amino acids. V was pared by 0 bases and J by 1 base, with 12 bases between. CDR1 SGDLS and CDR2 YYNGEE come from the germline V gene. CDR3 nucleotide sequence: TGTGCCAGCAGCGTAGGAGTTGACAGTCGCACAGATACGCAGTATTTT. Translation: CASSVGVDSRTDTQYF.

This clone showed up just once. This rearrangement joins TRBV18 to TRBJ2-5; D remains ambiguous. The CDR3 runs 11 residues. V shed 3 bases and J shed 5 bases, with 4 bases lying between them. Germline CDR1 and CDR2: KGHSH and LQKENI. For the CDR3, the DNA is TGTGCCAGCTCACCGGCGGAGACCCAGTACTTC. Amino acid sequence: CASSPAETQYF.

The chain couples TRBV9 to TRBJ2-5, with TRBD2 matching 10 bases. Germline trimming cut 1 base from V and 2 bases from J; bases unmatched to any gene: 5. CDR3 length equals 16 residues. Germline CDR1 is SGDLS and CDR2 is YYNGEE. Written as DNA, the CDR3 is TGTGCCAGCAGCGTAAATCCTAGCGGGGGACAAGAGACCCAGTACTTC. Translating gives CASSVNPSGGQETQYF.

CDR3 region: CASSGTGIGYTF. CDR3 in DNA: TGTGCCAGCAGCGGGACAGGGATTGGCTACACCTTC. The chain is built from TRBV7-3 and TRBJ1-2; 9 bases agree with TRBD1. V shed 5 bases and J 7 bases; nucleotides not matched to a gene: 2. This CDR3 has 12 residues. Per the germline V gene, CDR1 is SGHTA and CDR2 is FQGTGA.

This chain connects TRBV2 to TRBJ1-3; the D is unclear. Germline V gene sequence: CDR1 SNHLY, CDR2 FYNNEI. V shed 3 bases and J shed 0 bases, with 9 bases lying between them. CDR3 length: 15 amino acids. CDR3: CASSESGFSGNTIYF. CDR3 nucleotide sequence: TGTGCCAGCAGTGAGTCGGGCTTCTCTGGAAACACCATATATTTT.

The gene calls are TRBV5-3 and TRBJ1-4, with D tentatively TRBD1 (5 bases). TRBV5-3 is designated an ORF whose function remains uncertain. This CDR3 comprises 15 residues. Trimming removed 4 bases at V and 11 bases at J, with 21 bases between. Written as DNA, the CDR3 is TGTGCCAGAAGCCAAGGGGTGGCGGCGGAGGGGAAACTGTTTTTT. Its protein is CARSQGVAAEGKLFF.

The rearrangement joins TRBV2 to TRBJ2-7; no definite D call. The germline gives CDR1 SNHLY, CDR2 FYNNEI. With 8 bases removed from V and 3 bases from J, the gap between germline ends came to 5 bases. This CDR3 is built from 10 residues. CDR3 coding DNA: TGTGCCAGCGCCAACTACGAGCAGTACTTC. Translating gives CASANYEQYF.

The chain is built from TRBV6-1 and TRBJ1-6; 8 nucleotides agree with TRBD1. The V segment lost 0 bases and the J segment 12 bases; nucleotides outside the gene matches: 10. Germline V gene sequence: CDR1 MNHNS, CDR2 SASEGT. The CDR3 is 16 residues long. In DNA form, the CDR3 reads TGTGCCAGCAGTGAAGCAGGTCCGGACAGGGTAGTACCCCTCCACTTT. Its translation is CASSEAGPDRVVPLHF.